Below, 24 T cell receptor beta chains from the same sample are listed, as sequenced in a study of technical replicates of blood from a few donors. Clones were read by immunoSEQ multiplex PCR, and TCRdb kept only the in-frame ones, dropping some. The sample lists around 76,000 clones; 95% to 98% were seen once. The material sequenced was T cells isolated from PBMCs. The receptors come from a human donor in good health.

The chain is built from TRBV7-3 and TRBJ2-5, with 7 bases that match TRBD1. The ends lost 0 bases at V and 11 bases at J; junction bases unmatched: 12. This CDR3 has 15 residues. Germline V CDR1 and CDR2: SGHTA, FQGTGA. The CDR3 DNA reads as TGTGCCAGCAGCTTAACCCCCGACAGGGTCGGGGAGCAGTACTTC. Its translation is CASSLTPDRVGEQYF.

The V and J genes are TRBV9 and TRBJ1-2, with D uncertain. Germline CDR1 reads SGDLS; CDR2 reads YYNGEE. CDR3 length: 12 amino acids. Trimming stripped 1 base from V and 2 bases from J, with 3 bases between. In DNA form, the CDR3 reads TGTGCCAGCAGCGTACAGAACTATGGCTACACCTTC. Its translation: CASSVQNYGYTF.

The chain is built from TRBV19 and TRBJ1-1; D uncertain. The CDR3 sequence is 13 residues long. The V and J ends lost 7 bases and 3 bases respectively, with 12 bases between them. Looked up from germline, CDR1 is LNHDA and CDR2 is SQIVND (reference sequence). The CDR3 is CASKIAGYTEAFF. The CDR3 coding sequence is TGTGCCAGTAAGATTGCGGGATACACTGAAGCTTTCTTT.

The genes are TRBV30 and TRBJ1-4; 8 bases agree with TRBD1. The germline gives CDR1 GTSNPN, CDR2 SVGIG (reference sequence). The CDR3 runs 15 residues. The junction had 8 bases not matched to a gene; V was cut back by 0 bases and J by 8 bases. CDR3 sequence reads: CAWSVIQGASEKLFF. The CDR3 nucleotides read TGTGCCTGGAGTGTAATTCAGGGGGCAAGCGAAAAACTGTTTTTT.

This chain connects TRBV5-1 to TRBJ2-7; D unclear. CDR1 is SGHRS, CDR2 YFSETQ, per germline. This CDR3 has 14 residues. V gave up 0 bases and J gave up 4 bases, with 11 bases separating them. Written as DNA, the CDR3 is TGCGCCAGCAGCTTGGGAATCTCACTGTACGAGCAGTACTTC. Amino acid sequence: CASSLGISLYEQYF.

The rearrangement links TRBV7-9 to TRBJ1-5; unclear D gene. Trimming pared 5 bases from V and 2 bases from J, leaving 7 bases between. CDR1 SEHNR and CDR2 FQNEAQ come from the germline V gene (reference sequence). The CDR3 length is 13 residues. CDR3 sequence (DNA): TGTGCCAGCAGCGATATAGGCAATCAGCCCCAGCATTTT. It yields the protein CASSDIGNQPQHF. Full variable domain (missing parts from reference TRBV7-9 and TRBJ1-5): DTGVSQNPRHKITKRGQNVTFRCDPISEHNRLYWYRQTLGQGPEFLTYFQNEAQLEKSRLLSDRFSAERPKGSFSTLEIQRTEQGDSAMYLCASSDIGNQPQHFGDGTRLSIL.

V gene TRBV30 combines with J gene TRBJ1-5; TRBD1 might be the D (6 bases). The CDR3 contains 14 residues. V lost 3 bases and J lost 5, with 14 bases in between. Germline V gene lookup returns CDR1 GTSNPN and CDR2 SVGIG (reference sequence). Here the CDR3 reads CAWRGAAPYQPQHF. Written as DNA, the CDR3 is TGTGCCTGGAGGGGGGCAGCCCCTTATCAGCCCCAGCATTTT.

The chain uses TRBV5-6 and TRBJ2-3; 14 bases line up with TRBD2. The trim removed 3 bases at V and 4 bases at J, leaving 7 bases unmatched. Germline values: CDR1 SGHDT, CDR2 YYEEEE. This CDR3 comprises 17 residues. The CDR3 loop is CASSSETSGRAADTQYF. In nucleotides, the CDR3 is TGTGCCAGCAGCTCTGAGACTAGCGGGAGGGCCGCAGATACGCAGTATTTT. The whole variable domain, remainder taken from reference TRBV5-6 and TRBJ2-3, is DAGVTQSPTHLIKTRGQQVTLRCSPKSGHDTVSWYQQALGQGPQFIFQYYEEEERQRGNFPDRFSGHQFPNYSSELNVNALLLGDSALYLCASSSETSGRAADTQYFGPGTRLTVL.

Only one count was recorded for this clone. The V gene is TRBV28, the J gene TRBJ2-7; D may be TRBD1 (6 bases). Germline values: CDR1 MDHEN, CDR2 SYDVKM. CDR3 size: 14 residues. Trimming cost V 8 bases and J 2 bases, with 16 bases left between them. This chain's CDR3 is CASLPWTDPYEQYF. CDR3 coding DNA: TGTGCCAGCCTCCCCTGGACAGACCCCTACGAGCAGTACTTC.

The genes are TRBV4-2 and TRBJ2-1; TRBD2 aligns across 9 bases. Per the germline V gene, CDR1 is LGHNA and CDR2 is YNFKEQ. The V and J ends lost 4 bases and 3 bases, in that order; junction bases with no gene match: 19. The CDR3 spans 20 residues. CDR3: CASSLHPWGLAGLYYNEQFF. CDR3 sequence (DNA): TGTGCCAGCAGCCTCCACCCCTGGGGGCTAGCGGGATTGTACTACAATGAGCAGTTCTTC.

The V call is TRBV6-5, the J call TRBJ2-5, with D perhaps TRBD2 (5 bases). Per germline, CDR1 MNHEY and CDR2 SVGAGI. The CDR3 has 15 residues. Trimming shortened V by 2 bases and J by 4 bases, and 14 bases separated the two germline ends. In nucleotides, the CDR3 is TGTGCCAGCAGTTACCGGACCGATCGGGGAGAGACCCAGTACTTC. Amino acid sequence: CASSYRTDRGETQYF.

V is TRBV5-1 and J is TRBJ2-1; TRBD2 matches 9 bases. Trimming at V came to 7 bases and at J to 7 bases, leaving 12 bases not matched to a gene. The germline CDR1 and CDR2 sequences are SGHRS and YFSETQ. The CDR3 is made up of 15 amino acids. CDR3 bases: TGCGCCAGCTCCCGGGGGGCTAGCGGGGTAAATGAGCAGTTCTTC. Translated, it gives CASSRGASGVNEQFF.

The V call is TRBV7-8, the J call TRBJ2-7; 7 positions agree with TRBD2. The CDR3 length is 13 residues. J gave up 2 bases and V 3 bases, and 1 base lay outside the gene matches. The germline gives CDR1 SGHVS, CDR2 FQNEAQ. CDR3 nucleotides: TGTGCCAGCAGCTTGGGGGGGACCTACGAGCAGTACTTC. Translated, it gives CASSLGGTYEQYF.

This chain uses TRBV27 with TRBJ1-1; tentatively, D is TRBD1 (5 bases). The CDR3 has 15 amino acids. Trimming cost V 3 bases and J 6 bases, with 17 bases left between them. Germline CDR1 reads MNHEY; CDR2 reads SMNVEV (reference sequence). DNA for the CDR3: TGTGCCAGCAGTTTTAAAGGACACTGGAAATCTGAAGCTTTCTTT. Translating it yields CASSFKGHWKSEAFF.

The chain is built from TRBV2 and TRBJ1-1; D unresolved. The CDR3 is 12 amino acids. Germline V CDR1 and CDR2: SNHLY, FYNNEI. Trimming left V 5 bases short and J 7 bases short, with 11 bases between. CDR3 loop: CASSPQAGEAFF. The CDR3 DNA reads as TGTGCCAGCAGTCCCCAGGCGGGTGAAGCTTTCTTT.

The chain uses TRBV11-2 and TRBJ2-4; D is uncertain. From germline, CDR1 is SGHAT and CDR2 FQNNGV. The CDR3 covers 14 residues. V was cut by 1 base and J by 2 bases, with 6 bases left in between. CDR3 nucleotides: TGTGCCAGCAGCTTAGGCAGGTCCAAAAACATTCAGTACTTC. It encodes CASSLGRSKNIQYF.

This rearrangement joins TRBV5-8 to TRBJ1-5, with D perhaps TRBD1 (5 bases). V was shortened by 4 bases and J by 5 bases, with 7 bases between the two germline ends. From germline, CDR1 is SGHTS and CDR2 YDEGEE. The CDR3 covers 12 residues. The CDR3 nucleotides read TGTGCCAGCAGCATCAGGGATCAGCCCCAGCATTTT. Amino acids: CASSIRDQPQHF.

J is TRBJ2-7 and V is TRBV5-1; the D gene is possibly TRBD1 (5 bases). The CDR3 has 15 amino acids. Germline lookup yields CDR1 SGHRS and CDR2 YFSETQ. The V end was cut by 0 bases, the J end by 1 base, with 11 bases between. CDR3 amino acids: CASSLVSRDSYEQYF. The CDR3 DNA is TGCGCCAGCAGCTTGGTGAGCAGGGATTCCTACGAGCAGTACTTC.

The chain joins TRBV7-9 to TRBJ2-2, with TRBD2 matching over 7 bases. The ends lost 5 bases at V and 5 bases at J; junction bases unmatched: 5. Per the germline V gene, CDR1 is SEHNR and CDR2 is FQNEAQ (reference sequence). CDR3 length equals 14 residues. The CDR3 sequence: CASSPGTTTGELFF. Written as DNA, the CDR3 is TGTGCCAGCAGCCCCGGGACTACTACCGGGGAGCTGTTTTTT.

The CDR3 DNA reads TGTGCCATCAGGACAGGGGAGAATGAAAAACTGTTTTTT. Amino acid sequence: CAIRTGENEKLFF. The genes are TRBV10-3 and TRBJ1-4; 8 bases match TRBD1. CDR1 and CDR2 (germline): ENHRY, SYGVKD. The V and J ends lost 6 bases and 5 bases, in that order; junction bases with no gene match: 2. The CDR3 is made up of 13 amino acids.

V and J are TRBV10-3 and TRBJ2-1, with 12 bases that match TRBD2. The CDR3 totals 15 residues. Trimming took 6 bases from V and 7 from J; bases not matched to a gene: 7. The germline CDR1 and CDR2 sequences are ENHRY and SYGVKD. The CDR3 DNA reads as TGTGCCATCAGCCCCGGACTAGCGGGAAATAATGAGCAGTTCTTC. This translates into CAISPGLAGNNEQFF.

This chain uses TRBV15 with TRBJ2-7; D is unresolved. Germline CDR1 LNHNV, CDR2 YYDKDF (reference sequence). The CDR3 spans 14 residues. Trimming took off 0 bases at V and 2 bases at J, with 8 bases between the two ends. CDR3 sequence: CATSREAGPYEQYF. CDR3 coding DNA: TGTGCCACCAGCAGAGAAGCAGGCCCCTACGAGCAGTACTTC.

The chain is built from TRBV19 and TRBJ2-1; maybe TRBD2 (5 bases). Germline V gene lookup returns CDR1 LNHDA and CDR2 SQIVND (reference sequence). The CDR3 length is 12 residues. Between the trimmed V and J ends, which lost 5 bases and 8 bases, there was a span of 10 bases. CDR3 region: CASSPASYEQFF. In DNA, the CDR3 is TGTGCCAGTAGTCCTGCTAGCTATGAGCAGTTCTTC.

There are a few counts of this clone. This rearrangement joins TRBV9 to TRBJ1-1; the D is unclear. Germline values: CDR1 SGDLS, CDR2 YYNGEE. The V end was cut by 0 bases, the J end by 0 bases, with 15 bases between. The CDR3 totals 17 residues. CDR3 protein: CASSVGEMGSMNTEAFF. CDR3 nucleotide sequence: TGTGCCAGCAGCGTAGGTGAAATGGGTAGCATGAACACTGAAGCTTTCTTT.